The 20 T cell receptor beta chains below come from one sample, sequenced in a study of cytomegalovirus exposure and HLA in healthy donors. The repertoire was sequenced with immunoSEQ multiplex PCR; TCRdb's copy has only in-frame clones and lacks some. The table records about 150,000 clones, around 88% of them present only once. Source material: PBMCs. The receptor source for this set is a man younger than 30 in good health and CMV-seropositive.

The V and J genes are TRBV5-6 and TRBJ2-3, with D possibly being TRBD1 (6 bases). This CDR3 has 16 amino acids. V was shortened by 2 bases and J by 4 bases, with 17 bases between the two germline ends. Germline loops: CDR1 SGHDT, CDR2 YYEEEE. CDR3 loop: CASSLPAINRADTQYF. CDR3 DNA: TGTGCCAGCAGCTTACCAGCGATCAACAGGGCAGATACGCAGTATTTT.

The chain has TRBV6-1 and TRBJ2-1, with 9 bases identical to TRBD2. V trimming: 3 bases; J trimming: 5 bases; junction bases outside the gene matches: 5. CDR1 MNHNS and CDR2 SASEGT come from the germline V gene. The CDR3 is 15 residues long. CDR3 in DNA: TGTGCCAGCAGTGAGGGGACTAGCAGTCACAATGAGCAGTTCTTC. Its protein is CASSEGTSSHNEQFF.

The chain is built from TRBV7-6 and TRBJ2-7; TRBD2 matches at 11 bases. CDR1 SGHVS and CDR2 FNYEAQ come from the germline V gene. Trimming cost V 2 bases and J 0 bases; bases outside gene matches: 9. CDR3 length equals 18 residues. CDR3 protein: CASSLRLAGGRSSYEQYF. The CDR3 coding sequence is TGTGCCAGCAGCTTAAGGCTAGCGGGAGGAAGGAGCTCCTACGAGCAGTACTTC.

The chain has TRBV6-1 and TRBJ1-1; D remains unclear. Trimming took off 11 bases at V and 1 base at J, with 14 bases between the two ends. Per the germline V gene, CDR1 is MNHNS and CDR2 is SASEGT. The CDR3 sequence is 13 residues long. CDR3 residues: CAGGGRTNTEAFF. The CDR3 nucleotides are TGTGCCGGAGGCGGACGAACGAACACTGAAGCTTTCTTT.

The chain recombines TRBV30 with TRBJ1-2; a possible D gene is TRBD1 (5 bases). The CDR3 runs 12 residues. Trimming removed 3 bases from V and 4 bases from J, with 9 bases in between. Germline V gene data show CDR1 as GTSNPN and CDR2 as SVGIG (reference sequence). In DNA, the CDR3 is TGTGCCTGGAGGGTGACAGTCTATGGCTACACCTTC. Amino acid sequence: CAWRVTVYGYTF.

V usage is TRBV7-9 and J usage is TRBJ1-4, with unresolved D. The CDR3 has 13 amino acids. Between the trimmed V and J ends, which lost 1 base and 7 bases, there was a span of 7 bases. Germline V gene data show CDR1 as SEHNR and CDR2 as FQNEAQ (reference sequence). CDR3 amino acids: CASSLGYGEKLFF. For the CDR3, the DNA is TGTGCCAGCAGCTTAGGGTACGGTGAAAAACTGTTTTTT.

A few counts support this clone. V and J are TRBV18 and TRBJ1-2, with TRBD1 as a possible D gene (5 bases). The CDR3 contains 13 residues. Per the germline V gene, CDR1 is KGHSH and CDR2 is LQKENI. The germline V and J ends were trimmed by 6 bases and 1 base, with 9 bases remaining between them. The CDR3 sequence is CASSQQDNYGYTF. The CDR3 DNA sequence: TGTGCCAGCTCTCAACAGGATAACTATGGCTACACCTTC.

The CDR3 DNA sequence: TGTGCCAGCAGCTTACAAGGACTAGCGGACGTTGTCATCGAGCAGTTCTTC. This gives the protein CASSLQGLADVVIEQFF. The chain combines TRBV7-2 with TRBJ2-1; 10 positions match TRBD2. The CDR3 length is 17 residues. The V and J ends lost 2 bases and 10 bases, in that order; junction bases with no gene match: 14. Germline CDR1 and CDR2: SGHTA and FQGNSA.

The rearrangement links TRBV6-5 to TRBJ1-5; 7 bases fit TRBD1. Unmatched junction bases numbered 5, after V lost 6 bases and J lost 0 bases. Germline assignment: CDR1 MNHEY and CDR2 SVGAGI. The CDR3 length is 15 residues. The CDR3 protein is CASSKGQFSNQPQHF. The CDR3 region has the DNA TGTGCCAGCAGCAAGGGACAGTTTAGCAATCAGCCCCAGCATTTT.

The rearrangement links TRBV6-1 to TRBJ1-5; D is unresolved. V was pared by 4 bases and J by 12 bases, with 10 bases between. CDR1 and CDR2 from the germline V gene are MNHNS and SASEGT. The CDR3 spans 11 residues. CDR3 sequence (DNA): TGTGCCAGCAGTGTTCTTCGGGACCAGCATTTT. Amino acids: CASSVLRDQHF.

This chain uses TRBV6-5 with TRBJ2-7; 9 nucleotides line up with TRBD1. The V and J ends lost 0 bases and 6 bases, in that order; junction bases with no gene match: 3. This CDR3 is built from 14 residues. CDR1 MNHEY and CDR2 SVGAGI come from the germline V gene. The CDR3 DNA reads as TGTGCCAGCAGTTACTCGTCGACAGGGGGCGAGCAGTACTTC. Its translation: CASSYSSTGGEQYF.

This rearrangement joins TRBV27 to TRBJ2-7; a weak D match, TRBD1 (6 bases). Germline V gene data show CDR1 as MNHEY and CDR2 as SMNVEV (reference sequence). CDR3 length equals 13 residues. V was trimmed by 4 bases and J by 1 base, leaving 8 bases between them. The CDR3 spells CASSSDRSYEQYF. The CDR3 DNA reads TGTGCCAGCAGTTCGGACAGATCCTACGAGCAGTACTTC.

V is TRBV25-1 and J is TRBJ2-5; 9 bases match TRBD1. The CDR3 extends over 15 amino acids. Looked up from germline, CDR1 is MGHDK and CDR2 is SYGVNS. The V segment lost 1 base and the J segment 5 bases; nucleotides outside the gene matches: 5. The CDR3 nucleotides read TGTGCCAGCAGTGAATCGGGGACAGGGCCGGAGACCCAGTACTTC. Its protein is CASSESGTGPETQYF. Drawing the rest from reference TRBV25-1 and TRBJ2-5, the complete variable domain is EADIYQTPRYLVIGTGKKITLECSQTMGHDKMYWYQQDPGMELHLIHYSYGVNSTEKGDLSSESTVSRIRTEHFPLTLESARPSHTSQYLCASSESGTGPETQYFGPGTRLLVL.

The rearrangement uses TRBV2 and TRBJ1-1; 8 bases are shared with TRBD1. The germline gives CDR1 SNHLY, CDR2 FYNNEI. The length of the CDR3 is 13 residues. V was clipped by 7 bases and J by 3 bases; unmatched bases: 4. DNA for the CDR3: TGTGCCAGCATAGGGACAGGTGACACTGAAGCTTTCTTT. Its translation: CASIGTGDTEAFF.

The chain uses TRBV7-8 and TRBJ1-1, with TRBD1 matching 8 bases. V was pared by 1 base and J by 5 bases, with 3 bases of the junction left unmatched. CDR3 length: 14 amino acids. Germline assignment: CDR1 SGHVS and CDR2 FQNEAQ. In nucleotides, the CDR3 is TGTGCCAGCAGCTTAGGCCAGGGGGCGACTGAAGCTTTCTTT. This sequence encodes CASSLGQGATEAFF. The complete variable domain, with remaining parts taken from reference TRBV7-8 and TRBJ1-1, reads GAGVSQSPRYKVAKRGQDVALRCDPISGHVSLFWYQQALGQGPEFLTYFQNEAQLDKSGLPSDRFFAERPEGSVSTLKIQRTQQEDSAVYLCASSLGQGATEAFFGQGTRLTVV.

V is TRBV11-2 and J is TRBJ2-4; weak D call: TRBD1 (6 bases). Per the germline V gene, CDR1 is SGHAT and CDR2 is FQNNGV. V lost 5 bases and J 1 base, leaving 12 bases between the germline ends. The CDR3 totals 15 residues. The CDR3 region has the DNA TGTGCCAGCAGCCCCGGACAGATTGCCAAAAACATTCAGTACTTC. Translated, it gives CASSPGQIAKNIQYF.

This chain connects TRBV19 to TRBJ1-2; 8 nucleotides match TRBD1. This CDR3 spans 15 amino acids. CDR1 LNHDA and CDR2 SQIVND come from the germline V gene (reference sequence). The ends lost 4 bases at V and 4 bases at J; junction bases unmatched: 8. CDR3 bases: TGTGCCAGTAGTAGCCGTAGGACAGGGACCTATGGCTACACCTTC. Its translation: CASSSRRTGTYGYTF. The variable domain in full, with the rest retrieved from reference TRBV19 and TRBJ1-2, is DGGITQSPKYLFRKEGQNVTLSCEQNLNHDAMYWYRQDPGQGLRLIYYSQIVNDFQKGDIAEGYSVSREKKESFPLTVTSAQKNPTAFYLCASSSRRTGTYGYTFGSGTRLTVV.

This chain uses TRBV11-2 with TRBJ2-7; 8 nucleotides agree with TRBD1. Trimming removed 5 bases from V and 2 bases from J; junction bases left unmatched: 2. The CDR3 is 13 amino acids. CDR1 and CDR2 from the germline V gene are SGHAT and FQNNGV. The CDR3 DNA sequence: TGTGCCAGCAGCAGGGACAGGACCTACGAGCAGTACTTC. Amino acid sequence: CASSRDRTYEQYF.

V and J are TRBV5-4 and TRBJ2-3; TRBD2 might be the D (5 bases). CDR1 is SGHNT, CDR2 YYREEE, per germline (reference sequence). Trimming left V 1 base short and J 4 bases short, with 16 bases between. This CDR3 spans 16 amino acids. CDR3 in DNA: TGTGCCAGCAGCTTGTCCCAGAGGGCCAGGTCAGATACGCAGTATTTT. It encodes CASSLSQRARSDTQYF.

This chain joins TRBV5-1 and TRBJ1-1; D is perhaps TRBD1 (5 bases). The CDR3 contains 15 residues. Germline CDR1 is SGHRS and CDR2 is YFSETQ. Trimming cost V 7 bases and J 2 bases, with 18 bases left between them. CDR3 nucleotides: TGCGCCAGCCGGCGGGATGGGGGTCCTAACACTGAAGCTTTCTTT. It translates to CASRRDGGPNTEAFF.